The 22 T cell receptor beta chains presented below share a single source sample, sequenced in a study of blood T cell repertoires in COVID-19. The data were produced by immunoSEQ multiplex PCR, yet TCRdb's version contains in-frame clones alone and is incomplete. The table shows around 94,000 clones, with approximately 92% occurring only once. The sequencing sample was made of peripheral blood. The receptors here all came from a woman between 45 and 60 years old with COVID-19, enrolled during active disease.

The chain employs TRBV20-1 and TRBJ1-1; unclear D gene. The CDR3 has 11 amino acids. The germline V gene has CDR1 DFQATT and CDR2 SNEGSKA (reference sequence). V was cut by 6 bases and J by 0 bases, with 5 bases left in between. In nucleotides, the CDR3 is TGCAGTGCGGCTGTGAACACTGAAGCTTTCTTT. Translation gives CSAAVNTEAFF.

The chain links TRBV19 to TRBJ2-7; 7 bases are shared with TRBD2. Germline lookup yields CDR1 LNHDA and CDR2 SQIVND (reference sequence). There are 14 residues in the CDR3. Unmatched junction bases numbered 4, after V lost 2 bases and J lost 3 bases. This CDR3 is CASSISIAGYEQYF. DNA for the CDR3: TGTGCCAGTAGTATATCGATAGCGGGCTACGAGCAGTACTTC.

The chain recombines TRBV7-2 with TRBJ2-5; TRBD1 agrees at 10 bases. There are 14 residues in the CDR3. Trimming at V came to 5 bases and at J to 4 bases, leaving 4 bases not matched to a gene. Germline V gene lookup returns CDR1 SGHTA and CDR2 FQGNSA. CDR3 DNA sequence: TGTGCCAGCAGCACTCGGACAGGGGGAGAGACCCAGTACTTC. As protein: CASSTRTGGETQYF.

The J gene is TRBJ2-7, the V gene TRBV18; 7 bases line up with TRBD1. V shed 2 bases, J shed 4 bases, and the junction held 5 bases outside the gene matches. Germline CDR1 is KGHSH and CDR2 is LQKENI. The length of the CDR3 is 14 residues. The CDR3 region is CASSPEGQRYEQYF. The CDR3 coding sequence is TGTGCCAGCTCACCAGAGGGACAGCGATACGAGCAGTACTTC. Combining the CDR3 with reference TRBV18 and TRBJ2-7 gives the whole variable domain NAGVMQNPRHLVRRRGQEARLRCSPMKGHSHVYWYRQLPEEGLKFMVYLQKENIIDESGMPKERFSAEFPKEGPSILRIQQVVRGDSAAYFCASSPEGQRYEQYFGPGTRLTVT.

CDR3 coding DNA: TGTGCCAGCAGTTGTCTTTACAGGGTAGTCGAGCAGTACGTC. Translating it yields CASSCLYRVVEQYV. V and J are TRBV27 and TRBJ2-7; perhaps TRBD1 as D (6 bases). Trimming removed 4 bases at V and 6 bases at J, with 16 bases between. The CDR3 totals 14 residues. Germline lookup yields CDR1 MNHEY and CDR2 SMNVEV (reference sequence).

The chain combines TRBV19 with TRBJ2-3; TRBD1 might be the D (6 bases). The CDR3 consists of 15 residues. From germline, CDR1 is LNHDA and CDR2 SQIVND (reference sequence). The V gene lost 3 bases and the J gene lost 1 base, with 11 bases spanning the gap. CDR3 sequence: CASSMRRQGTDTQYF. The CDR3 nucleotides are TGTGCCAGTAGTATGAGGAGACAGGGCACAGATACGCAGTATTTT.

The genes are TRBV7-2 and TRBJ2-4; 13 bases line up with TRBD2. CDR1 is SGHTA and CDR2 is FQGNSA in the germline V gene. The CDR3 is 18 amino acids. The J segment lost 0 bases and the V segment lost 5 bases, leaving 7 bases of the junction unmatched. The CDR3 is CASSLGLAGTLAKNIQYF. For the CDR3, the DNA is TGTGCCAGCAGCCTGGGACTAGCGGGGACGCTAGCCAAAAACATTCAGTACTTC.

The chain couples TRBV6-2 or TRBV6-3 to TRBJ2-7; no reliable D call. The CDR3 is 11 amino acids. Germline CDR1 MNHEY, CDR2 SVGEGT. V shed 0 bases and J shed 6 bases, with 3 bases lying between them. CDR3 residues: CASSYSGEQYF. The DNA of the CDR3 is TGTGCCAGCAGTTACTCCGGCGAGCAGTACTTC.

The J gene is TRBJ1-2, the V gene TRBV9; D possibly corresponds to TRBD1 (5 bases). CDR3 size: 13 residues. Trimming stripped 0 bases from V and 3 bases from J, with 6 bases between. CDR1 SGDLS and CDR2 YYNGEE come from the germline V gene. The CDR3 DNA sequence: TGTGCCAGCAGCGTAGCCAGGGACTATGGCTACACCTTC. The encoded protein is CASSVARDYGYTF.

J is TRBJ2-1 and V is TRBV24-1, with D uncertain. V gave up 6 bases and J gave up 7 bases, with 12 bases separating them. From germline, CDR1 is KGHDR and CDR2 SFDVKD. This CDR3 has 13 amino acids. Here the CDR3 reads CATSQAKKNEQFF. In nucleotides, the CDR3 is TGTGCCACCAGTCAGGCAAAGAAAAATGAGCAGTTCTTC.

This clone was found a few times. The CDR3 protein is CASSPWTGEEDGYTF. In nucleotides, the CDR3 is TGCGCCAGCAGCCCCTGGACAGGCGAAGAGGATGGCTACACCTTC. The rearrangement links TRBV5-1 to TRBJ1-2; 7 bases align to TRBD1. This CDR3 has 15 amino acids. The germline gives CDR1 SGHRS, CDR2 YFSETQ. With V trimmed by 4 bases and J by 6 bases, 12 bases remained unmatched.

The chain uses TRBV9 and TRBJ1-3; a possible D gene is TRBD1 (6 bases). This CDR3 has 15 residues. CDR1 SGDLS and CDR2 YYNGEE come from the germline V gene. Trimming left V 0 bases short and J 3 bases short, with 10 bases between. CDR3 region: CASSVAGTYGNTIYF. CDR3 in DNA: TGTGCCAGCAGCGTAGCCGGGACATATGGAAACACCATATATTTT.

The chain uses TRBV21-1 and TRBJ1-1; TRBD1, the D gene given by the table, was not confirmed from the DNA. TRBV21-1 is deemed a pseudogene. CDR3 length: 18 amino acids. CDR3 sequence: CASSIVPGQGSSNTEAFF. The CDR3 nucleotides read TGTGCCAGCAGCATAGTTCCGGGACAGGGTTCCTCCAACACTGAAGCTTTCTTT.

This chain connects TRBV7-2 to TRBJ1-1, with unresolved D. Looked up from germline, CDR1 is SGHTA and CDR2 is FQGNSA. The V gene lost 2 bases and the J gene lost 1 base, with 8 bases spanning the gap. This CDR3 has 14 amino acids. In DNA form, the CDR3 reads TGTGCCAGCAGCTTAAACAGCCAGAACACTGAAGCTTTCTTT. Its translation is CASSLNSQNTEAFF.

This sequence joins TRBV30 and TRBJ1-5; TRBD1 might be the D (6 bases). With 7 bases removed from V and 4 bases from J, the gap between germline ends came to 11 bases. Germline V gives CDR1 GTSNPN, CDR2 SVGIG (reference sequence). The CDR3 contains 12 residues. The CDR3 DNA follows: TGTGCCTTATCTGACAGGAATCAGCCCCAGCATTTT. It codes for CALSDRNQPQHF.

Notes on this clone: The junction does not match germline at one end; this may be a read error. The chain combines TRBV2 with TRBJ2-3; 10 positions match TRBD2. The CDR3 is 17 residues long. Germline V lookup: CDR1 SNHLY, CDR2 FYNNEI. The CDR3 here is CARSGGGGLVGTDTQYF. CDR3 nucleotides: TGTGCCCGCAGCGGGGGGGGCGGGCTAGTGGGGACAGATACGCAGTATTTT.

This clone was found a few times. The rearrangement uses TRBV21-1 and TRBJ1-2. TRBV21-1 is labeled a pseudogene. This CDR3 spans 17 amino acids. For the CDR3, the DNA is TGTGCCAGCAGCGAAAGGAACCTTGGACTGAGAAACTATGGCTACACCTTC. It encodes CASSERNLGLRNYGYTF.

This chain joins TRBV24-1 and TRBJ2-5; 7 positions match TRBD1. In germline, CDR1 is KGHDR, CDR2 SFDVKD. This CDR3 comprises 18 residues. V shed 5 bases, J shed 9 bases, and the junction held 23 bases outside the gene matches. CDR3 loop: CATSAGRPVGDRAMAQYF. The CDR3 bases are TGTGCCACCAGTGCGGGCCGTCCTGTTGGTGACAGGGCGATGGCCCAGTACTTC.

The chain's CDR3 is CASSQGLFNEQFF. Written as DNA, the CDR3 is TGCGCCAGCAGCCAAGGACTCTTCAATGAGCAGTTCTTC. This chain links TRBV4-3 with TRBJ2-1; D gene unclear. CDR1 LGHNA and CDR2 YSLEER come from the germline V gene. This CDR3 region has 13 residues. Trimming took 1 base from V and 6 from J, leaving 7 bases between them.

The chain combines TRBV9 with TRBJ2-3; D remains unclear. CDR3 length: 14 amino acids. Trimming removed 2 bases at V and 1 base at J, with 8 bases between. Germline V gene lookup returns CDR1 SGDLS and CDR2 YYNGEE. CDR3 DNA sequence: TGTGCCAGCAGCGTGGCGAGCGGCACAGATACGCAGTATTTT. Protein product: CASSVASGTDTQYF.

The chain links TRBV5-1 to TRBJ2-3; possibly TRBD2 for D (5 bases). Germline V CDR1 and CDR2: SGHRS, YFSETQ. The CDR3 runs to 16 residues. V shed 4 bases and J shed 0 bases, with 15 bases lying between them. The CDR3 nucleotides are TGCGCCAGCAGCCGTTACCCCCCGGGGAGCACAGATACGCAGTATTTT. Amino acids: CASSRYPPGSTDTQYF. Full variable domain (rest looked up from reference TRBV5-1 and TRBJ2-3): KAGVTQTPRYLIKTRGQQVTLSCSPISGHRSVSWYQQTPGQGLQFLFEYFSETQRNKGNFPGRFSGRQFSNSRSEMNVSTLELGDSALYLCASSRYPPGSTDTQYFGPGTRLTVL.

The chain employs TRBV4-3 and TRBJ1-3, with D possibly being TRBD1 (6 bases). Trimming took 0 bases from V and 4 from J, leaving 10 bases between them. CDR1 LGHNA and CDR2 YSLEER come from the germline V gene. The CDR3 contains 15 residues. In DNA form, the CDR3 reads TGCGCCAGCAGCCAAGATTACAGGGTGGGAAACACCATATATTTT. The encoded protein is CASSQDYRVGNTIYF.